This TCR beta chain emerged from a study of radiotherapy plus CTLA-4 blockade in lung cancer. Notes on the study in general: Tumor-origin TCR clones grew in blood after radiotherapy plus ipilimumab. Early blood T cell clone dynamics reportedly forecast response best, with interferon-beta.

The protocol was immunoSEQ multiplex PCR, while the TCRdb copy is restricted to in-frame clones and leaves out a portion. Here the sample spans over 70,000 clones, roughly 86% being singletons. CDR3 length: 17 amino acids. Germline values: CDR1 SGDLS, CDR2 YYNGEE. The V segment lost 4 bases and the J segment 7 bases; nucleotides outside the gene matches: 11. Notes on this clone: Its target is not known.

Material: peripheral blood, obtained from a patient treated with radiotherapy plus ipilimumab. V and J are TRBV9 and TRBJ1-6; 10 nucleotides align to TRBD1. The sequence was collected from a human donor with non-small cell lung cancer who had a partial response to radiotherapy plus ipilimumab. CDR3 amino acids: CASSKTGQGGGNSPLHF. CDR3 sequence (DNA): TGTGCCAGCAGCAAAACAGGACAGGGGGGTGGCAATTCACCCCTCCACTTT.